This T cell receptor beta chain was captured in a study of blood T cell repertoires in COVID-19. Study background: Collection of acute and convalescent COVID-19 samples took place in the United States, Italy and Spain. Nucleic acid was either cDNA or gDNA, and it came from T cells, B-cell-depleted T cells, or PBMCs.

In the authors' workflow: Researchers report that nucleated cell counts were estimated from reference gene primer amplification. Clones were read by immunoSEQ multiplex PCR, and TCRdb kept only the in-frame ones, dropping some. Clone size and the V and J calls come from that table; the DNA yielded D and trimming. The table records fewer than 250,000 clones, 87% of them present only once. Germline CDR1 and CDR2: LNHDA and SQIVND (reference sequence). This CDR3 region has 14 residues. V was pared by 3 bases and J by 4 bases, with 10 bases between. All enrollees were roughly 18 to 90 years old and from fewer than 30 US areas.

The receptor was derived from a woman in her 30s with acute COVID-19. The material sequenced was PBMCs or T cells enriched from blood (not recorded which). V and J are TRBV19 and TRBJ1-5, with D tentatively TRBD1 (6 bases). The CDR3 loop is CASSMGQYNQPQHF. The CDR3 nucleotides read TGTGCCAGTAGTATGGGACAATATAATCAGCCCCAGCATTTT.